The 14 T cell receptor beta chains in this list originate from one sample, sequenced in a study of cytomegalovirus exposure and HLA in healthy donors. Assay used: immunoSEQ multiplex PCR; TCRdb lists only in-frame clones, some missing. This sample has 120,000 or so clones, with 90% to 96% found just once. Input material: PBMCs. These receptors came from a man aged 18 to 35 in good health and CMV-seronegative.

This clone was detected once. The chain links TRBV18 to TRBJ2-5; 10 bases are shared with TRBD1. Per the germline V gene, CDR1 is KGHSH and CDR2 is LQKENI. Trimming took 4 bases from V and 4 from J; bases not matched to a gene: 6. The CDR3 has 15 amino acids. As DNA, the CDR3 is TGTGCCAGCTCACTAGCCGGGACAGGGGTAGAGACCCAGTACTTC. This sequence encodes CASSLAGTGVETQYF.

This chain uses TRBV9 with TRBJ2-1, with D tentatively TRBD2 (5 bases). Germline V CDR1 and CDR2: SGDLS, YYNGEE. CDR3 length: 13 amino acids. V was pared by 0 bases and J by 8 bases, with 9 bases between. The CDR3 bases are TGTGCCAGCAGCGTAGACGGGCGGGATGAGCAGTTCTTC. Amino acid sequence: CASSVDGRDEQFF.

The rearrangement joins TRBV7-9 to TRBJ2-2; D gene ambiguous. This CDR3 is 14 amino acids long. Germline CDR1 is SEHNR and CDR2 is FQNEAQ (reference sequence). The V and J ends lost 5 bases and 0 bases respectively, with 7 bases between them. CDR3: CASSGPANTGELFF. For the CDR3, the DNA is TGTGCCAGCAGCGGGCCTGCGAACACCGGGGAGCTGTTTTTT.

The V gene is TRBV6-6, the J gene TRBJ1-2, with 7 bases matching TRBD1. V lost 0 bases, J lost 6 bases, and 4 bases stayed unmatched. Per germline, CDR1 MNHNY and CDR2 SVGAGI (reference sequence). The CDR3 consists of 14 residues. The DNA of the CDR3 is TGTGCCAGCAGTTACTCGAGCGGACAGGATGGCTACACCTTC. This sequence encodes CASSYSSGQDGYTF.

This clone appeared once. The chain employs TRBV10-3 and TRBJ1-2; 7 nucleotides line up with TRBD1. The germline gives CDR1 ENHRY, CDR2 SYGVKD. CDR3 size: 15 residues. J lost 4 bases, V lost 2 bases, and 7 bases had no gene match. The DNA of the CDR3 is TGTGCCATCAGTGAGCCGGGGACAGCTCTCTATGGCTACACCTTC. Its protein is CAISEPGTALYGYTF.

The chain employs TRBV29-1 and TRBJ2-2; no firm D call. This CDR3 spans 13 amino acids. V was pared by 1 base and J by 2 bases, with 5 bases between. The germline CDR1 and CDR2 sequences are SQVTM and ANQGSEA. The CDR3 coding sequence is TGCAGCGTTGAAGGGCACAACACCGGGGAGCTGTTTTTT. Protein: CSVEGHNTGELFF.

This chain uses TRBV6-5 with TRBJ2-1; D might be TRBD2 (6 bases). Deletions cut 6 bases from V and 7 bases from J, with 19 bases between. The CDR3 totals 15 residues. Germline V lookup: CDR1 MNHEY, CDR2 SVGAGI. The CDR3 loop is CASRPDSIGRNEQFF. As DNA, the CDR3 is TGTGCCAGCAGACCAGACAGTATAGGGAGGAATGAGCAGTTCTTC.

The chain uses TRBV15 and TRBJ2-2; 8 bases fit TRBD1. Trimming cost V 3 bases and J 6 bases; bases outside gene matches: 9. This CDR3 is built from 16 residues. Looked up from germline, CDR1 is LNHNV and CDR2 is YYDKDF (reference sequence). The CDR3 here is CATSSADRGRAGELFF. Here the CDR3 DNA reads TGTGCCACCAGCAGTGCCGACAGGGGAAGGGCCGGGGAGCTGTTTTTT.

The chain employs TRBV19 and TRBJ2-3; 7 nucleotides match TRBD1. The ends lost 6 bases at V and 3 bases at J; junction bases unmatched: 9. The CDR3 is 15 amino acids. Per germline, CDR1 LNHDA and CDR2 SQIVND (reference sequence). The CDR3 protein is CASSDPTGSTDTQYF. The CDR3 nucleotides read TGTGCCAGTAGCGACCCGACAGGGTCGACAGATACGCAGTATTTT.

The chain couples TRBV7-6 to TRBJ2-7, with TRBD1 identical over 7 bases. The germline gives CDR1 SGHVS, CDR2 FNYEAQ. V gave up 5 bases and J gave up 5 bases; unmatched junction bases: 6. This CDR3 region has 13 residues. This CDR3 is CASSHGTVDEQYF. The CDR3 DNA sequence: TGTGCCAGCAGCCACGGGACAGTCGACGAGCAGTACTTC.

The V and J genes are TRBV5-6 and TRBJ2-2; TRBD1 matches 10 bases. This CDR3 is 15 amino acids long. CDR1 SGHDT and CDR2 YYEEEE come from the germline V gene. V gave up 4 bases and J gave up 6 bases; unmatched junction bases: 6. Here the CDR3 reads CASSTDRGLPGELFF. The CDR3 DNA sequence: TGTGCCAGCAGCACCGACAGGGGGCTACCCGGGGAGCTGTTTTTT. Using reference TRBV5-6 and TRBJ2-2 for the parts outside the CDR3, the full variable domain is DAGVTQSPTHLIKTRGQQVTLRCSPKSGHDTVSWYQQALGQGPQFIFQYYEEEERQRGNFPDRFSGHQFPNYSSELNVNALLLGDSALYLCASSTDRGLPGELFFGEGSRLTVL.

V usage is TRBV5-1 and J usage is TRBJ2-6; possible D gene TRBD2, 5 bases. Germline assignment: CDR1 SGHRS and CDR2 YFSETQ. This CDR3 comprises 16 residues. V was shortened by 2 bases and J by 0 bases, with 9 bases between the two germline ends. This CDR3 reads CASSFEGSSGANVLTF. The CDR3 DNA reads TGCGCCAGCAGCTTTGAGGGTAGCTCTGGGGCCAACGTCCTGACTTTC.

CDR3 coding DNA: TGTGCCTGGAGCCCGCACAGGGGCAGAGGTGAAGCTTTCTTT. Translated: CAWSPHRGRGEAFF. This chain joins TRBV30 and TRBJ1-1; 7 nucleotides agree with TRBD1. V was clipped by 3 bases and J by 7 bases; unmatched bases: 11. Germline loops: CDR1 GTSNPN, CDR2 SVGIG (reference sequence). The CDR3 runs to 14 residues.

The chain couples TRBV6-5 to TRBJ2-7; TRBD1 matches at 12 bases. Trimming removed 7 bases from V and 6 bases from J; junction bases left unmatched: 7. Germline-derived CDR1 and CDR2 are MNHEY and SVGAGI. The CDR3 extends over 14 amino acids. DNA for the CDR3: TGTGCCAGCACCACGGGACAGGGGGCACGCGAGCAGTACTTC. Translated: CASTTGQGAREQYF.